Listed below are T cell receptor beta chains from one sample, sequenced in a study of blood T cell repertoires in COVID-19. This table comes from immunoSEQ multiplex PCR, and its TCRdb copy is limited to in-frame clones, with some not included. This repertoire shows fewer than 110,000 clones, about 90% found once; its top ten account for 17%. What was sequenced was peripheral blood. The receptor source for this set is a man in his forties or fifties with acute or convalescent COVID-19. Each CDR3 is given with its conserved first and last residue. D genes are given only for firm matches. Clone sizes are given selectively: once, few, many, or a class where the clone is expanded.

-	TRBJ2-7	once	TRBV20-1	CSASSPGLLGEQYF	TGCAGTGCTAGTTCCCCCGGCCTCCTAGGCGAGCAGTACTTC
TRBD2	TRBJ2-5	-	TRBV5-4	CASSWSGGVETQYF	TGTGCCAGCAGCTGGAGCGGGGGGGTTGAGACCCAGTACTTC
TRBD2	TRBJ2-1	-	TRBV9	CASSGLAGFNEQFF	TGTGCCAGCAGCGGGCTAGCGGGCTTCAATGAGCAGTTCTTC
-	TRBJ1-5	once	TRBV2	CASTRESNQPQHF	TGTGCCAGCACCCGCGAGAGCAATCAGCCCCAGCATTTT
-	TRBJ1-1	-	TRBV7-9	CASSSLRGMAEAFF	TGTGCCAGCAGCTCGCTACGGGGGATGGCTGAAGCTTTCTTT
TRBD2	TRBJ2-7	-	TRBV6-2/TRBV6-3	CASSYRLAGVSYEQYF	TGTGCCAGCAGTTACCGGCTAGCGGGGGTCTCCTACGAGCAGTACTTC
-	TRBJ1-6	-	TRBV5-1	CASSLAGRGTQNSPLHF	TGCGCCAGCAGCTTGGCCGGAAGGGGTACCCAAAATTCACCCCTCCACTTT
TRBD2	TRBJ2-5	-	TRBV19	CASSMTSGGADQETQYF	TGTGCCAGTAGTATGACTAGCGGGGGGGCCGACCAAGAGACCCAGTACTTC
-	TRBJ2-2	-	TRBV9	CATRRGSANTGELFF	TGTGCCACAAGGCGGGGCTCCGCGAACACCGGGGAGCTGTTTTTT
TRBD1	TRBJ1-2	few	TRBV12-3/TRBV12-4	CASSLYRGVGYTF	TGTGCCAGCAGTTTATACAGGGGGGTTGGCTACACCTTC
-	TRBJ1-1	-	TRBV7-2	CASSLFPRGPMNTEAFF	TGTGCCAGCAGCTTATTCCCCCGAGGTCCCATGAACACTGAAGCTTTCTTT
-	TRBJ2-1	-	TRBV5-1	CASSLEPENEQFF	TGCGCCAGCAGCTTGGAACCGGAGAATGAGCAGTTCTTC
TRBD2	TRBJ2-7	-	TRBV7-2	CASSWTGGSSEQYF	TGTGCCAGCAGCTGGACGGGGGGTTCCTCCGAGCAGTACTTC
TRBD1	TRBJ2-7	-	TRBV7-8	CASSQGTGPREQYF	TGTGCCAGCAGCCAAGGGACAGGGCCGAGGGAGCAGTACTTC
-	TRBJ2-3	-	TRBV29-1	CSGEDSSTDTQYF	TGCAGCGGGGAGGATTCTAGCACAGATACGCAGTATTTT
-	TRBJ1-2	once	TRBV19	CASQRRGADYGYTF	TGTGCCAGTCAACGGCGGGGGGCGGACTATGGCTACACCTTC
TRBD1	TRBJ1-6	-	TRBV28	CASSSRTGRLHF	TGTGCCAGCAGTTCCCGGACAGGGCGCCTCCACTTT
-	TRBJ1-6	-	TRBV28	CASTGDRGSPLHF	TGTGCCAGCACGGGTGATAGAGGGTCACCCCTCCACTTT
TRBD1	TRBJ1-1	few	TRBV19	CASSVDRFNTEAFF	TGTGCCAGTAGCGTGGACAGGTTTAACACTGAAGCTTTCTTT
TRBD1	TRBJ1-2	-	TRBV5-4	CASSLDREYWYGYTF	TGTGCCAGCAGCTTAGACAGGGAATATTGGTATGGCTACACCTTC
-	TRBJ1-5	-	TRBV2	CASRLYSYSNQPQHF	TGTGCCAGCAGACTCTACAGTTATAGCAATCAGCCCCAGCATTTT
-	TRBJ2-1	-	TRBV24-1	CAAGHEQFF	TGTGCCGCGGGCCATGAGCAGTTCTTC
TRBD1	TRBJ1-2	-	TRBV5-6	CASSPLVPGQNYGYTF	TGTGCCAGCAGCCCGTTAGTACCGGGACAGAACTATGGCTACACCTTC
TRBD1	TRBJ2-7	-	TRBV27	CASSPRAGGNGEQYF	TGTGCCAGCAGCCCCCGGGCAGGGGGCAACGGGGAGCAGTACTTC
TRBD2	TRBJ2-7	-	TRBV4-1	CASSQGTSGGIPYEQYF	TGCGCCAGCAGCCAAGGGACTAGCGGGGGGATTCCCTACGAGCAGTACTTC
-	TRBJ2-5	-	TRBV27	CASSLKEEETQYF	TGTGCCAGCAGTTTAAAGGAGGAGGAGACCCAGTACTTC
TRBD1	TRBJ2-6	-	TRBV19	CASSRDRGPGANVLTF	TGTGCCAGTAGCCGGGACAGGGGCCCTGGGGCCAACGTCCTGACTTTC
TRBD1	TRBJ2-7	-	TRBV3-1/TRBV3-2	CASSHASGTGGYEQYF	TGTGCCAGCAGCCATGCCTCCGGGACAGGGGGCTACGAGCAGTACTTC
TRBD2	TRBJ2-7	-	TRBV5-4	CASSYRGGSYEQYF	TGTGCCAGCAGCTACCGGGGGGGGTCGTACGAGCAGTACTTC
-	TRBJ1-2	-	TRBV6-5	CASGTPRLLDGYTF	TGTGCCAGCGGGACACCCCGATTATTGGATGGCTACACCTTC
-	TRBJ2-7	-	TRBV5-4	CASSWSSGDSYEQYF	TGTGCCAGCAGTTGGAGCTCGGGGGACTCCTACGAGCAGTACTTC
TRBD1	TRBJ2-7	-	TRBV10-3	CAISESNGQGDEQYF	TGTGCCATCAGTGAGTCGAACGGACAGGGCGACGAGCAGTACTTC
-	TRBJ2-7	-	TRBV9	CASSPNEADVYEQYF	TGTGCCAGCTCCCCAAACGAGGCAGATGTATACGAGCAGTACTTC
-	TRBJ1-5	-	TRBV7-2	CASSPQGLNQPQHF	TGTGCCAGCAGCCCTCAGGGGTTGAATCAGCCCCAGCATTTT
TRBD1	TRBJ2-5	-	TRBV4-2	CASSQGTGGETQYF	TGTGCCAGCAGCCAAGGAACAGGGGGCGAGACCCAGTACTTC
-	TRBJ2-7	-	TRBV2	CASTFQGPETFYEQYF	TGTGCCAGCACCTTCCAGGGGCCGGAGACCTTCTACGAGCAGTACTTC
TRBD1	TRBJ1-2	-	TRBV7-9	CASSPMTGGDGYTF	TGTGCCAGCAGCCCGATGACAGGGGGCGATGGCTACACCTTC
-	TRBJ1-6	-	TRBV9	CASSALTGEMYNSPLHF	TGTGCCAGCAGCGCCCTGACAGGAGAGATGTATAATTCACCCCTCCACTTT
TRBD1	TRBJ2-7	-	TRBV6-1	CASSEAGTDYEQYF	TGTGCCAGCAGTGAAGCCGGGACAGACTACGAGCAGTACTTC
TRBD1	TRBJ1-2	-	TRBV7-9	CASSNRDRRYGYTF	TGTGCCAGCAGCAATCGGGACAGACGCTATGGCTACACCTTC
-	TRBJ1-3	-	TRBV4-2	CASSQDRNREGNTIYF	TGTGCCAGCAGCCAAGATCGGAACAGGGAAGGAAACACCATATATTTT
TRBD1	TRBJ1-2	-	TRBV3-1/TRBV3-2	CASRGTGGNYGYTF	TGTGCCAGCAGAGGGACAGGGGGAAACTATGGCTACACCTTC
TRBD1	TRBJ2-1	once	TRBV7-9	CASTADRYSYEQFF	TGTGCCAGCACCGCGGACAGGTACAGTTATGAGCAGTTCTTC
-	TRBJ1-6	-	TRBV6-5	CASSRTALNSPLHF	TGTGCCAGCAGTCGGACAGCCCTTAATTCACCCCTCCACTTT
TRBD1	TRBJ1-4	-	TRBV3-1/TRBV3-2	CASKPGQAEKLFF	TGTGCCAGCAAACCGGGACAGGCTGAAAAACTGTTTTTT
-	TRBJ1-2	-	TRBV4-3	CASSQDTGQGGGYTF	TGCGCCAGCAGCCAAGATACAGGGCAGGGCGGCGGCTACACCTTC
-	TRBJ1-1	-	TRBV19	CASSSPERLGTEAFF	TGTGCCAGTAGTTCCCCAGAGCGGCTAGGCACTGAAGCTTTCTTT
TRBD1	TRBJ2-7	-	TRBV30	CASLGQVPYEQYF	TGTGCCTCATTAGGACAGGTCCCCTACGAGCAGTACTTC
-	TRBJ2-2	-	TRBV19	CASSIDWGSANTGELFF	TGTGCCAGTAGTATAGATTGGGGCAGCGCGAACACCGGGGAGCTGTTTTTT
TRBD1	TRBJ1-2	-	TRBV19	CASSIGTGGFYGYTF	TGTGCCAGTAGTATCGGGACAGGGGGCTTCTATGGCTACACCTTC
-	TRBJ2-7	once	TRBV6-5	CASSYFPMSSYEQYF	TGTGCCAGCAGTTACTTTCCCATGAGCTCCTACGAGCAGTACTTC
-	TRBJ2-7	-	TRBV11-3	CASSLETGLGEQYF	TGTGCCAGCAGCTTGGAGACAGGCCTAGGGGAGCAGTACTTC
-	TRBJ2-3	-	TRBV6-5	CASRRDFSTDTQYF	TGTGCCAGCAGACGGGACTTCTCCACAGATACGCAGTATTTT
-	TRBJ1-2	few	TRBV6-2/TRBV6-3	CASSYYDTYGYTF	TGTGCCAGCAGTTATTACGACACCTATGGCTACACCTTC
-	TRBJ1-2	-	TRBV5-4	CASSFGVGTNYGYTF	TGTGCCAGCAGTTTCGGGGTCGGTACGAACTATGGCTACACCTTC
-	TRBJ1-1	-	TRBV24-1	CATSESGVAFF	TGTGCCACCAGTGAATCAGGGGTAGCTTTCTTT
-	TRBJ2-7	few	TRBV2	CASSDPRGPATLYEQYF	TGTGCCAGCAGTGACCCGCGGGGGCCTGCGACCCTCTACGAGCAGTACTTC
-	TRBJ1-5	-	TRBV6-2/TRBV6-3	CASNPLRDNQPQHF	TGTGCCAGCAACCCTCTCAGGGATAACCAGCCCCAGCATTTT
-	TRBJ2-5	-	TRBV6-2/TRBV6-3	CASSHPGTGGETQYF	TGTGCCAGCAGTCACCCTGGGACCGGGGGAGAGACCCAGTACTTC
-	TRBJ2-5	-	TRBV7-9	CASSREIQGETQYF	TGTGCCAGCAGTCGGGAAATCCAGGGGGAGACCCAGTACTTC